This TCR beta chain was captured by sequencing in a study of T cells in women clearing cervical HPV infection. Points from the study as a whole: TRBV6-7 relative abundance averaged roughly 0.099% in cases and less than 0.2% in controls.

Sequencing was performed with immunoSEQ multiplex PCR; in TCRdb, only in-frame clones are kept and a portion is missing. Reported are tens of thousands of clones; the ten largest clones contain approximately 6.8%. Germline loops: CDR1 GTSNPN, CDR2 SVGIG (reference sequence). The V end was cut by 1 base, the J end by 0 bases, with 12 bases between. CDR3 size: 15 residues. Worth noting for this clone: Its antigen is not identified. Sequencing ends 3 residues short of the CDR3 end; the germline J gene provides the rest.

The chain recombines TRBV30 with TRBJ1-1, with D perhaps TRBD1 (5 bases). Sequenced material: blood buffy coat. This receptor was identified in a woman between 18 and 70 years old with a cervical HPV16 infection that either progressed to CIN3+ or cleared (not recorded which). The CDR3 is CAWSEGLPMNTEAFF. The CDR3 bases that were read are TGTGCCTGGAGTGAGGGGTTACCAATGAACACTGAA.